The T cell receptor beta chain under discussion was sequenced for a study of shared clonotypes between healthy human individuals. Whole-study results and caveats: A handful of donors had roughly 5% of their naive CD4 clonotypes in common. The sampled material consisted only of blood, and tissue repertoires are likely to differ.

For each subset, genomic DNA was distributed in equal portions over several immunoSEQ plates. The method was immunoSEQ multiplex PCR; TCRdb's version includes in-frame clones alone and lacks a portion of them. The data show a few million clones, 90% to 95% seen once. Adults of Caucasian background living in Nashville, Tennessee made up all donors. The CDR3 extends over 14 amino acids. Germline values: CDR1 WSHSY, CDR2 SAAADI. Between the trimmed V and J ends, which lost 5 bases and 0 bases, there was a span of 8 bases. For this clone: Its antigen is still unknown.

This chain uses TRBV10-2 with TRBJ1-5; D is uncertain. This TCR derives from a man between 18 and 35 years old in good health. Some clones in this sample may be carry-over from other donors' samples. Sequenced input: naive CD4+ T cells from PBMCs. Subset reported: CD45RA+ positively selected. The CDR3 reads CASSTLTSNQPQHF. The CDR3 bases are TGCGCCAGCAGTACTCTAACTAGCAATCAGCCCCAGCATTTT.